A selection of T cell receptor beta chains follows, all from one sample in a study of regulatory T cells in long-lasting Graves disease. Each CDR3 protein is one row after TCRdb ran MiXCR on the multiplex PCR reads. The sample lists more than 300,000 distinct CDR3 sequences, approximately 10% occurring once. These data also featured in a second study, about T cells in Graves' hyperthyroidism and ophthalmopathy.

The specimen comprised peripheral blood mononuclear cells (PBMCs), sampled at new diagnosis, from a patient treated with antithyroid drugs. These receptors were obtained from a woman between 18 and 30 years old with Graves disease. CDR3s include the opening cysteine and the closing phenylalanine or tryptophan. Fields, in order: V gene, J gene, D gene, clone size, CDR3 protein, CDR3 DNA. A D gene is named only where the DNA matches it firmly. Clone size is given for some rows only: seen once, a few or many times, or a class if the clone is expanded.

v_call: TRBV5-6
j_call: TRBJ2-5
d_call: .
clone_size: .
cdr3_aa: CATSSERGLETQYF
cdr3_nt: TGTGCCACCAGCTCCGAGCGAGGTTTGGAGACCCAGTACTTC

v_call: TRBV25-1
j_call: TRBJ2-2
d_call: .
clone_size: few
cdr3_aa: CASSGSRGELFF
cdr3_nt: TGTGCCAGCAGTGGGTCTAGGGGGGAGCTGTTTTTT

v_call: TRBV6-5
j_call: TRBJ1-6
d_call: .
clone_size: .
cdr3_aa: CASSYDRMSLNSPLHF
cdr3_nt: TGTGCCAGCAGTTACGACAGGATGTCTCTTAATTCACCCCTCCACTTT

v_call: TRBV5-1
j_call: TRBJ2-5
d_call: .
clone_size: .
cdr3_aa: CASSSGINLQETQYF
cdr3_nt: TGCGCCAGCAGTAGCGGTATCAATCTCCAAGAGACCCAGTACTTC

v_call: TRBV7-9
j_call: TRBJ1-3
d_call: .
clone_size: .
cdr3_aa: CASGGSSGNTIYF
cdr3_nt: TGTGCCAGCGGAGGCAGCTCTGGAAACACCATATATTTT

v_call: TRBV20-1
j_call: TRBJ1-5
d_call: TRBD1
clone_size: many
cdr3_aa: CSAHRGNSNQPQHF
cdr3_nt: TGCAGTGCTCACAGGGGAAATAGCAATCAGCCCCAGCATTTT

v_call: TRBV28
j_call: TRBJ2-7
d_call: TRBD2
clone_size: few
cdr3_aa: CASSDVAGYEQYF
cdr3_nt: TGTGCCAGCAGTGATGTAGCGGGCTACGAGCAGTACTTC

v_call: TRBV27
j_call: TRBJ1-4
d_call: TRBD1
clone_size: .
cdr3_aa: CATSRTGTFYEKLFF
cdr3_nt: TGTGCCACCTCCCGGACAGGGACGTTTTATGAAAAACTGTTTTTT

v_call: TRBV4-3
j_call: TRBJ2-1
d_call: .
clone_size: .
cdr3_aa: CASSQSESSYNEQFF
cdr3_nt: TGCGCCAGCAGCCAATCGGAAAGCTCCTACAATGAGCAGTTCTTC

v_call: TRBV18
j_call: TRBJ2-3
d_call: TRBD2
clone_size: few
cdr3_aa: CASSRLAGGVDTQYF
cdr3_nt: TGTGCCAGCTCGCGACTAGCGGGGGGAGTGGATACGCAGTATTTT

v_call: TRBV20-1
j_call: TRBJ2-1
d_call: TRBD2
clone_size: many
cdr3_aa: CRGLSGRSDEQFF
cdr3_nt: TGCAGGGGACTTAGCGGGAGGTCGGATGAGCAGTTCTTC

v_call: TRBV2
j_call: TRBJ2-1
d_call: TRBD2
clone_size: many
cdr3_aa: CAGQTSGGANNEQFF
cdr3_nt: TGTGCCGGACAGACTAGCGGGGGGGCCAACAATGAGCAGTTCTTC

v_call: TRBV12-3/TRBV12-4
j_call: TRBJ1-1
d_call: .
clone_size: many
cdr3_aa: CASSLAYLNTEAFF
cdr3_nt: TGTGCCAGCAGTTTAGCCTACTTGAACACTGAAGCTTTCTTT

v_call: TRBV12-3/TRBV12-4
j_call: TRBJ1-5
d_call: .
clone_size: many
cdr3_aa: CASSYWGGLDQPQHF
cdr3_nt: TGTGCCAGCAGTTATTGGGGGGGCCTCGATCAGCCCCAGCATTTT

v_call: TRBV29-1
j_call: TRBJ1-2
d_call: .
clone_size: many
cdr3_aa: CSVRPAAWPYGYTF
cdr3_nt: TGCAGCGTCCGGCCGGCAGCCTGGCCCTATGGCTACACCTTC

v_call: TRBV27
j_call: TRBJ1-5
d_call: TRBD1
clone_size: many
cdr3_aa: CASRPNPGQGKSATWLSNQPQHF
cdr3_nt: TGTGCCAGCAGGCCAAATCCGGGACAGGGAAAGTCGGCGACGTGGCTTAGCAATCAGCCCCAGCATTTT

v_call: TRBV20-1
j_call: TRBJ2-1
d_call: .
clone_size: many
cdr3_aa: CSAREQFLSYNEQFF
cdr3_nt: TGCAGTGCTAGAGAGCAGTTCCTCTCCTACAATGAGCAGTTCTTC